The next 15 T cell receptor beta chains were all read from a single sample in a study of spatial heterogeneity in lung cancer. Study outcomes and limitations: Counts of expanded alpha and beta TCRs within tumors tracked the tumor nonsynonymous mutation count.

TCRdb re-analysed the 5' RACE reads in MiXCR, keeping a single row per CDR3 protein. The sample consists of about 170 distinct CDR3 sequences, approximately 12% of them appearing once. Time point indicated: sample taken at primary tumor resection. No cognate antigen is known for these TCRs. The specimen was lung tumor tissue, collected at surgery. All receptors come from a male donor with early-stage non-small cell lung cancer.

This clonotype appeared a few times. Within a library made for alpha chains, this beta chain is off target, and its count is uninformative. The chain carries TRBV12-3 or TRBV12-4 and TRBJ2-2, with 12 bases matching TRBD2. The CDR3 has 17 residues. The junction had 6 bases not matched to a gene; V was cut back by 2 bases and J by 5 bases. This chain's CDR3 is CASSLSLAGGSTGELFF. CDR3 nucleotides: TGTGCCAGCAGTTTAAGCCTAGCGGGAGGGAGTACCGGGGAGCTGTTTTTT.

Concerning this clonotype itself: This beta chain represents an off-target read in a library built for alpha chains; its size is of limited meaning. This chain links TRBV6-5 with TRBJ1-2; maybe TRBD1 (5 bases). Between the trimmed V and J ends, which lost 5 bases and 4 bases, there was a span of 8 bases. CDR3 length: 12 residues. Germline V gene data show CDR1 as MNHEY and CDR2 as SVGAGI. The CDR3 region is CASSRDFYGYTF. CDR3 coding DNA: TGTGCCAGCAGTCGGGACTTCTATGGCTACACCTTC.

As concerns this clonotype: The library was designed around alpha chains, so this beta chain is a stray read whose abundance carries little weight. The CDR3 is CASSLAGDDTQYF. Here the CDR3 DNA reads TGTGCCAGCAGCTTAGCCGGGGATGATACGCAGTATTTT. This chain connects TRBV11-3 to TRBJ2-3; perhaps TRBD2 as D (5 bases). V lost 1 base and J 6 bases, leaving 8 bases between the germline ends. The V gene's germline CDR1 is SGHNT and CDR2 YENEEA. CDR3 length: 13 amino acids.

This clonotype is large (0.1 to 1%) by share. This beta chain came through as a stray read in a library set up for alpha chains, and its size says little. The chain combines TRBV27 with TRBJ2-1, with TRBD2 as a possible D gene (6 bases). Germline V gene sequence: CDR1 MNHEY, CDR2 SMNVEV (reference sequence). The CDR3 length is 15 residues. Trimming pared 3 bases from V and 2 bases from J, leaving 11 bases between. This CDR3 reads CASSLAGPAYNEQFF. CDR3 coding DNA: TGTGCCAGCAGTTTGGCGGGACCAGCCTACAATGAGCAGTTCTTC.

As for this clonotype: A library made for alpha chains picked up this beta chain off target, so its size means little. The CDR3 here is CATSDVETDTQYF. The CDR3 nucleotides are TGTGCCACCAGTGATGTGGAGACAGATACGCAGTATTTT. The V call is TRBV24-1, the J call TRBJ2-3; D gene unclear. The CDR3 consists of 13 residues. From germline, CDR1 is KGHDR and CDR2 SFDVKD. The germline V and J ends were trimmed by 3 bases and 3 bases, with 6 bases remaining between them.

Within the sample, this clonotype is medium-sized (0.01 to 0.1%). Since it is a stray read in a library aimed at alpha chains, this beta chain has a size that is not meaningful. V is TRBV27 and J is TRBJ2-4; D unresolved. The germline V and J ends were trimmed by 9 bases and 0 bases, with 18 bases remaining between them. The CDR3 sequence is 16 residues long. Per germline, CDR1 MNHEY and CDR2 SMNVEV (reference sequence). The CDR3 spells CARSHSLTLAKNIQYF. The DNA of the CDR3 is TGTGCCAGAAGTCACAGCCTCACTCTAGCCAAAAACATTCAGTACTTC.

Sample share makes this clonotype large (0.1 to 1%). This beta chain represents an off-target read in a library built for alpha chains; its size is of limited meaning. The J gene is TRBJ2-7, the V gene TRBV11-2, with 8 bases matching TRBD2. V lost 5 bases to trimming and J lost 3 bases; unmatched junction nucleotides: 9. CDR1 is SGHAT and CDR2 is FQNNGV in the germline V gene. This CDR3 contains 15 residues. The CDR3 spells CASSPSTGTSYEQYF. Written as DNA, the CDR3 is TGTGCCAGCAGCCCATCCACCGGGACTAGCTACGAGCAGTACTTC.

This clonotype is termed hyperexpanded. This beta chain lies outside the target of a library built for alpha chains; its clone size means little. The chain uses TRBV4-3 and TRBJ2-1; 11 bases map to TRBD2. The germline V gene encodes CDR1 LGHNA and CDR2 YSLEER. The CDR3 runs 17 residues. V shed 1 base and J 4 bases; nucleotides not matched to a gene: 6. For the CDR3, the DNA is TGCGCCAGCAGCCAAGGTCGTATAGCGGGGGGGTACAATGAGCAGTTCTTC. Its translation is CASSQGRIAGGYNEQFF.

In regard to this clonotype: The library was prepared for alpha chains; this beta chain is a stray read, so its frequency means little. The rearrangement uses TRBV2 and TRBJ2-2; a weak D match, TRBD1 (5 bases). The V end was cut by 5 bases, the J end by 4 bases, with 20 bases between. From germline, CDR1 is SNHLY and CDR2 FYNNEI. This CDR3 has 17 amino acids. The CDR3 sequence: CASSHSRLWGFTGELFF. CDR3 nucleotides: TGTGCCAGCAGTCACTCCCGCTTATGGGGCTTCACCGGGGAGCTGTTTTTT.

This clonotype is hyperexpanded (1% or more). This beta chain appears as a stray read in a library generated for alpha chains; its size is not informative. The gene calls are TRBV6-2 or TRBV6-3 and TRBJ2-1, with D possibly matching TRBD1 (5 bases). Germline V gene lookup returns CDR1 MNHEY and CDR2 SVGEGT. The CDR3 contains 13 residues. V dropped 2 bases and J dropped 8 bases, with 10 bases sitting between them. CDR3 nucleotides: TGTGCCAGCAGTTACGGGGCCGAGTATGAGCAGTTCTTC. Its protein product is CASSYGAEYEQFF.

This clonotype was observed a handful of times. With the library built for alpha chains, this beta chain is off target and its frequency is not meaningful. V is TRBV6-6 and J is TRBJ2-1, with 14 bases lining up with TRBD2. This CDR3 region has 17 residues. V trimming: 2 bases; J trimming: 0 bases; junction bases outside the gene matches: 0. The germline gives CDR1 MNHNY, CDR2 SVGAGI (reference sequence). The CDR3 is CASSYGTSGSSYNEQFF. CDR3 DNA sequence: TGTGCCAGCAGTTACGGGACTAGCGGGAGCTCCTACAATGAGCAGTTCTTC.

This clonotype has just a few counts. This beta chain represents an off-target read in a library built for alpha chains; its size is of limited meaning. The J gene is TRBJ2-1, the V gene TRBV6-5; a weak D match, TRBD2 (6 bases). Germline V lookup: CDR1 MNHEY, CDR2 SVGAGI. V was trimmed by 7 bases and J by 7 bases, leaving 17 bases between them. This CDR3 has 14 amino acids. CDR3 sequence reads: CASTGDFLKNEQFF. The CDR3 coding sequence is TGTGCCAGCACCGGGGACTTCTTGAAAAATGAGCAGTTCTTC.

In this sample, this clonotype is large. This beta chain lies outside the target of a library built for alpha chains; its clone size means little. The J gene is TRBJ2-7, the V gene TRBV3-1; no reliable D call. The CDR3 has 13 amino acids. Germline CDR1 and CDR2: LGHDT and YNNKEL (reference sequence). V lost 3 bases and J 0 bases, leaving 6 bases between the germline ends. CDR3 coding DNA: TGTGCCAGCAGCCAGGACGTCTCCTACGAGCAGTACTTC. This gives the protein CASSQDVSYEQYF.

As for this clonotype: This beta chain is an unintended read in a library built for alpha chains; its size means little. This CDR3 reads CASSQEGGRQYF. The CDR3 DNA reads TGTGCCAGCAGCCAAGAGGGCGGAAGACAGTACTTC. The V and J genes are TRBV4-2 and TRBJ2-7; D ambiguous. V was trimmed by 0 bases and J by 10 bases, leaving 10 bases between them. From germline, CDR1 is LGHNA and CDR2 YNFKEQ. The CDR3 totals 12 residues.

With regard to this clonotype: A library prepared for alpha chains yielded this beta chain as an off-target read; its size is of little meaning. The chain carries TRBV18 and TRBJ1-5, with D possibly being TRBD1 (5 bases). V was cut by 4 bases and J by 5 bases, with 12 bases left in between. Germline V lookup: CDR1 KGHSH, CDR2 LQKENI. CDR3 length: 14 residues. The CDR3 DNA is TGTGCCAGCTCACTTCAGGGACTTGATCAGCCCCAGCATTTT. This encodes CASSLQGLDQPQHF.